This T cell receptor (beta chain) stems from a study of blood T cell repertoires in COVID-19. Study-wide background: Acute-phase and convalescent COVID-19 samples originated in the United States, Italy and Spain. T cells, B-cell-depleted T cells, or PBMCs provided the cDNA or gDNA that served as material.

Trimming removed 0 bases from V and 9 bases from J, with 13 bases in between. The CDR3 consists of 15 residues. The V gene's germline CDR1 is SGHDT and CDR2 YYEEEE. The table came from immunoSEQ multiplex PCR; TCRdb's copy has only in-frame clones and leaves some out. Altogether 230,000 or so clones are present, about 91% being singletons, with the ten largest covering about 2.3%. This sequence originates from a woman between 40 and 50 years old with acute COVID-19. This rearrangement joins TRBV5-6 to TRBJ1-6; possible D gene TRBD1, 5 bases. Material for sequencing was PBMCs or T cells enriched from blood (not recorded which). This chain's CDR3 is CASSLEARAASPLHF. The CDR3, as DNA: TGTGCCAGCAGCTTGGAGGCCAGGGCGGCTTCACCCCTCCACTTT.